This T cell receptor (beta chain) was obtained from a study of T cells after yellow fever vaccination. Study results and limitations: High-abundance clonotypes from the bulk population could contaminate FACS-sorted repertoires. Boosting was followed by the reappearance of most primary-vaccination clones (around 95% CD4, more than 70% CD8).

This clonotype was found many times. Trimming took off 4 bases at V and 10 bases at J, with 17 bases between the two ends. Per the germline V gene, CDR1 is MNHEY and CDR2 is SMNVEV (reference sequence). The CDR3 is made up of 14 amino acids. By 5'RACE template switching, TCR cDNA was produced, with a universal primer site and UMIs added in the process. From the 5' RACE reads, TCRdb called clonotypes with MiXCR, one entry per CDR3 protein. The sample holds around 46,000 distinct CDR3 sequences, 6.8% seen once. The gene calls are TRBV27 and TRBJ2-1; weak D call: TRBD2 (5 bases). The sequence derives from a man younger than 40 who received the YFV17D yellow fever vaccine. The specimen was CD8+ T cells not binding an NS4B(214-222) dextramer, sorted from PBMCs, collected 45 days after the yellow fever booster vaccination. The CDR3 region has the DNA TGTGCCAGCAGTTCTACCCTCCCGAGGGTAGAGCAGTTCTTC. Translating it yields CASSSTLPRVEQFF.